In its sample, the clone carrying this T cell receptor (beta chain) was seen a few times. What it recognizes is unknown. The sample originates from a study of graft-versus-host responses after intestinal transplantation. Study information: The study gave all recipients anti-thymocyte globulin induction, then tacrolimus and steroids for approximately three years.

Clones were read by immunoSEQ multiplex PCR, and TCRdb kept only the in-frame ones, dropping some. The data hold fewer than 90,000 clones, with approximately 94% observed a single time. Germline V lookup: CDR1 KGHSH, CDR2 LQKENI. This CDR3 is 14 amino acids long. V dropped 6 bases and J dropped 0 bases, with 9 bases sitting between them. This sequence was found in a human donor who was the organ donor for an intestinal transplant. J is TRBJ1-3 and V is TRBV18, with a possible D match to TRBD1 (6 bases). The sequenced sample was unstimulated CD4+ T cells sorted from spleen or lymph node cells, obtained before transplant. The CDR3 sequence: CASSDRSSGNTIYF. The CDR3 DNA follows: TGTGCCAGCTCCGACAGGAGCTCTGGAAACACCATATATTTT.